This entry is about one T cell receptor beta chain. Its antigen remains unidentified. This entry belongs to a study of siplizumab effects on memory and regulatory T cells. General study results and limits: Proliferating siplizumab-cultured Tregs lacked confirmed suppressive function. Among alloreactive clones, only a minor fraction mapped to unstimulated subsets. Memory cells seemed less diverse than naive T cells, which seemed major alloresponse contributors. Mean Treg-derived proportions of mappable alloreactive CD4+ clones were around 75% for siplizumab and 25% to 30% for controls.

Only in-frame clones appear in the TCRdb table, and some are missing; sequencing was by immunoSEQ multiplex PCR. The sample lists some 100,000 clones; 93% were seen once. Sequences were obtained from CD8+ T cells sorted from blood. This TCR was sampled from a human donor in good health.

CDR3 sequence reads: CAISESGNSNQPQHF. DNA for the CDR3: TGTGCCATCAGTGAGTCTGGCAATAGCAATCAGCCCCAGCATTTT. The chain links TRBV10-3 to TRBJ1-5; no clear D gene. Per germline, CDR1 ENHRY and CDR2 SYGVKD. With 0 bases removed from V and 0 bases from J, the gap between germline ends came to 6 bases. The CDR3 is 15 residues long.